Listed here are 8 T cell receptor beta chains from one sample, sequenced in a study of T-cell reconstitution after alpha-beta-depleted transplantation in children. Preparation of the TCRbeta library was carried out with unique molecular identifiers. TCRdb independently ran MiXCR on the PCR reads; one entry per CDR3 protein. Found here are 280,000 or so distinct CDR3 sequences, roughly 10% of them singletons; the top ten hold about 20%. Specimen: peripheral blood, collected 180 days after TCRalphabeta/CD19-depleted stem cell transplant. The receptors here all came from a male patient under 10 years old who had a stem cell transplant for chronic granulomatous disease, so the T cells may come from the graft donor.

There are many counts of this clonotype. This chain joins TRBV20-1 and TRBJ2-5, with 7 bases identical to TRBD2. The CDR3 runs to 13 residues. Germline loops: CDR1 DFQATT, CDR2 SNEGSKA (reference sequence). J lost 2 bases, V lost 6 bases, and 6 bases had no gene match. The CDR3 here is CSATQLAQETQYF. The CDR3 coding sequence is TGCAGTGCCACTCAACTAGCGCAAGAGACCCAGTACTTC.

This clonotype was detected ten times or more. This chain's CDR3 is CASSLEGTGPDTQYF. CDR3 nucleotide sequence: TGTGCCAGCAGCTTAGAGGGGACGGGCCCAGATACGCAGTATTTT. The V gene is TRBV11-2, the J gene TRBJ2-3; D may match TRBD1 or TRBD2 (5 bases each). Germline values: CDR1 SGHAT, CDR2 FQNNGV. The CDR3 contains 15 residues. V lost 0 bases to trimming and J lost 4 bases, with 11 bases between them.

A few counts support this clonotype. The chain employs TRBV30 and TRBJ1-6; D unresolved. Trimming removed 5 bases at V and 3 bases at J, with 8 bases between. This CDR3 has 13 residues. The germline gives CDR1 GTSNPN, CDR2 SVGIG (reference sequence). Written as DNA, the CDR3 is TGTGCCTGGGCCATGAGCTATAATTCACCCCTCCACTTT. It codes for CAWAMSYNSPLHF.

This clonotype was counted at least ten times. The rearrangement links TRBV5-6 to TRBJ2-6; no reliable D call. Germline V gene lookup returns CDR1 SGHDT and CDR2 YYEEEE. The CDR3 contains 14 residues. The V and J ends lost 5 bases and 1 base respectively, with 7 bases between them. CDR3 coding DNA: TGTGCCAGCAGGCACAAATCTGGGGCCAACGTCCTGACTTTC. It specifies CASRHKSGANVLTF.

This clonotype has a count of ten or more. The chain carries TRBV29-1 and TRBJ2-1; D is uncertain. From germline, CDR1 is SQVTM and CDR2 ANQGSEA. Trimming stripped 5 bases from V and 6 bases from J, with 11 bases between. The CDR3 contains 12 residues. This CDR3 is CSVREVFNEQFF. CDR3 nucleotides: TGCAGCGTTCGAGAGGTTTTCAATGAGCAGTTCTTC.

This clonotype was counted many times. CDR3: CASSLNGGSSYNEQFF. Written as DNA, the CDR3 is TGTGCCAGCAGCCTCAACGGGGGTAGCTCCTACAATGAGCAGTTCTTC. This chain links TRBV7-2 with TRBJ2-1; tentative D call: TRBD2 (6 bases). The CDR3 totals 16 residues. Looked up from germline, CDR1 is SGHTA and CDR2 is FQGNSA. The V and J ends lost 5 bases and 0 bases respectively, with 14 bases between them.

This clonotype was detected many times. The chain recombines TRBV11-1 with TRBJ1-4, with TRBD1 as a possible D gene (5 bases). The CDR3 has 15 amino acids. V gave up 4 bases and J gave up 5 bases, with 14 bases separating them. Germline V lookup: CDR1 SGHAT, CDR2 FQDESV (reference sequence). The CDR3 region has the DNA TGTGCCAGCAGCTCCTCCGGGACGGAAAATGAAAAACTGTTTTTT. Translated, it gives CASSSSGTENEKLFF.

This clonotype was recorded many times. The rearrangement joins TRBV18 to TRBJ1-5, with TRBD1 matching over 12 bases. The CDR3 consists of 15 residues. Looked up from germline, CDR1 is KGHSH and CDR2 is LQKENI. V shed 3 bases, J shed 7 bases, and the junction held 4 bases outside the gene matches. The CDR3: CASSPGQGARQPQHF. The CDR3 region has the DNA TGTGCCAGCTCACCGGGACAGGGGGCAAGACAGCCCCAGCATTTT.